This record covers a single TCR beta chain. Antigen: not known. MiXCR was run by TCRdb on the 5' RACE reads, yielding one entry per CDR3 protein. The table shows about 220,000 distinct CDR3 sequences, with roughly 18% occurring only once. CDR1 and CDR2 from the germline V gene are MNHEY and SMNVEV (reference sequence). The CDR3 runs to 15 residues. V was trimmed by 5 bases and J by 3 bases, leaving 14 bases between them. This record comes from a study of CD8 T cells in ankylosing spondylitis. Overall study results and limits: Ankylosing spondylitis blood appeared to carry a characteristic TCR beta motif of several highly homologous variants. Clones that were linked to disease were CD8+ and were relatively rare in peripheral blood. In reactive arthritis synovial fluid and blood, some motif variants had been reported before.

The chain has TRBV27 and TRBJ2-1; tentatively, D is TRBD1 (6 bases). The source material was blood, either unsorted or a sorted T cell fraction (not recorded which). The receptor was derived from a male donor with ankylosing spondylitis. The CDR3 nucleotides are TGTGCCAGCAGTAAGGACAGTCTGAACTACAATGAGCAGTTCTTC. This encodes CASSKDSLNYNEQFF.